The clone carrying this T cell receptor beta chain showed up many times. Its specificity is unknown. The sequenced template was RNA, covering the TCR beta CDR3 region. In the first round, RT-PCR was carried out with HTBI primers, and a multiplex PCR formed the second round. TCRdb reanalysed the multiplex PCR reads using MiXCR and keeps one entry per CDR3 protein. The table records hundreds of thousands of distinct CDR3 sequences, 22% of them present only once. The data stem from a study of Graves' ophthalmopathy and Graves' hyperthyroidism. V lost 11 bases to trimming and J lost 2 bases, with 15 bases between them. The CDR3 totals 13 residues. Germline CDR1 MNHEY, CDR2 SMNVEV (reference sequence). Whole-study results and caveats: As the model predicted ophthalmopathy progression, it achieved a sensitivity of about 71% and a specificity of approximately 72%. Most clonotypes expanded in thyroid above 0.001 frequency were present in blood too.

The V call is TRBV27, the J call TRBJ2-5; D may be TRBD1 or TRBD2 (6 bases each). Sequenced material: peripheral blood. This sequence originates from a woman aged 18-29 years with stable Graves' hyperthyroidism. Some clones in this sample may be carry-over from other donors' samples. CDR3 nucleotides: TGTGCCGTTGGGGGGCCACCACAAGAGACCCAGTACTTC. Translation gives CAVGGPPQETQYF.